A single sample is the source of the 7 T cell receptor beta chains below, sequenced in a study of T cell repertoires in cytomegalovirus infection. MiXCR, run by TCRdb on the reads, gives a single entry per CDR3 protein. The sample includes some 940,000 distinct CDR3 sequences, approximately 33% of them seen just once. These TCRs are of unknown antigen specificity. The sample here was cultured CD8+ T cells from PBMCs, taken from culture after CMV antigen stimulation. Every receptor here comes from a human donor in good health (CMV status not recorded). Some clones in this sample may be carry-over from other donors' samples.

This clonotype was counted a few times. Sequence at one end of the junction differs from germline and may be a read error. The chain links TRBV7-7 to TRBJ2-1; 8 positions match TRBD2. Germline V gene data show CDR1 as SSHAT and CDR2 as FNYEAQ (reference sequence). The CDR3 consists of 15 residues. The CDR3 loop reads CASSPGGGFNNEQFF. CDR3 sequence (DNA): TGTGCTAGCAGCCCCGGCGGGGGGTTTAACAATGAGCAGTTCTTC.

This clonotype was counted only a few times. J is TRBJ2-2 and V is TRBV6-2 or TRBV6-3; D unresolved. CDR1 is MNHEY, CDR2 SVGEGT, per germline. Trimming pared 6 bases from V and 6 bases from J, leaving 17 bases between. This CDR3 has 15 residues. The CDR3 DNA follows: TGTGCCAGCAGAACGAACCCTGAAGGTTCCGGGGAGCTGTTTTTT. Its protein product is CASRTNPEGSGELFF.

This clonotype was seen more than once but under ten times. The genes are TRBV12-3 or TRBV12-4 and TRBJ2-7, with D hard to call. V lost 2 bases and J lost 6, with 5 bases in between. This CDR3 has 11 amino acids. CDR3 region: CASSLNSEQYF. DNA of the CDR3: TGTGCCAGCAGTTTAAATAGCGAGCAGTACTTC.

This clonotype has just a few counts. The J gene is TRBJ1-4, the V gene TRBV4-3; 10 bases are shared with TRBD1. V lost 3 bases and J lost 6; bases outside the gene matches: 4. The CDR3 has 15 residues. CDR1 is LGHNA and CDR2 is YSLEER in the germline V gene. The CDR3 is CASSQLDRGDEKLFF. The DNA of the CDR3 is TGCGCCAGCAGCCAGCTGGACAGGGGGGATGAAAAACTGTTTTTT.

The CDR3 region has the DNA TGTGCCATCAGCGGAGTGGGGGGGCGGAACACCGGGGAGCTGTTTTTT. It translates to CAISGVGGRNTGELFF. This chain connects TRBV10-3 to TRBJ2-2, with D possibly being TRBD2 (7 bases). Germline CDR1 is ENHRY and CDR2 is SYGVKD. Trimming took off 6 bases at V and 1 base at J, with 15 bases between the two ends. CDR3 length: 16 residues.

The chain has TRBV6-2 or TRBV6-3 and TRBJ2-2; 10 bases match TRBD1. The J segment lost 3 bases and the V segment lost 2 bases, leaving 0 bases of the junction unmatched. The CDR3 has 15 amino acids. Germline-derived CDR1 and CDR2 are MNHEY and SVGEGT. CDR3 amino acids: CASSYDRGHTGELFF. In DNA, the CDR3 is TGTGCCAGCAGTTACGACAGGGGGCACACCGGGGAGCTGTTTTTT.

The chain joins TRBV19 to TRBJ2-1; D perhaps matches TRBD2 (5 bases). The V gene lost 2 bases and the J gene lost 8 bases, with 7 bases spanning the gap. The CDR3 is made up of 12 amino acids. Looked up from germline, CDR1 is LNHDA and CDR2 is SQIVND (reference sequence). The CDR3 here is CASSIRGYEQFF. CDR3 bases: TGTGCCAGTAGTATACGGGGTTATGAGCAGTTCTTC.